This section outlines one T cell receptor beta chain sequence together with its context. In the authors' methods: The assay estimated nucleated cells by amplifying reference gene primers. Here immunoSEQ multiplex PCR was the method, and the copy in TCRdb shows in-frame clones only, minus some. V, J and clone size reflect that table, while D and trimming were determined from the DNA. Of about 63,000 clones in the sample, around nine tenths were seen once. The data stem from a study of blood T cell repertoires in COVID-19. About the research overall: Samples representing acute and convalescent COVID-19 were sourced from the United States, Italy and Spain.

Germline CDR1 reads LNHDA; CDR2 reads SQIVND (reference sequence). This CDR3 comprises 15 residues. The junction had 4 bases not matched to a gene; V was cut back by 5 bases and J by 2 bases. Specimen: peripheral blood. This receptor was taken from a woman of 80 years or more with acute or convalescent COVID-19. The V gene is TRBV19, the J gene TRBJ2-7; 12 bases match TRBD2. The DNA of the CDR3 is TGTGCCAGTAGTGACGGACTAGCGGGACCCTACGAGCAGTACTTC. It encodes CASSDGLAGPYEQYF.